What follows are 23 T cell receptor beta chains derived from one specimen sequenced in a study of shared clonotypes between healthy human individuals. The assay was immunoSEQ multiplex PCR, and TCRdb's table has in-frame clones only and misses some. The data hold around 2,000,000 clones, with around 95% observed a single time. The sequenced sample consisted of naive CD4+ T cells sorted from blood. As to subset: CD45RA+ positively selected. These receptors all come from a man younger than 30 in good health.

V is TRBV4-3 and J is TRBJ1-4; D is perhaps TRBD1 (6 bases). This CDR3 region has 15 residues. Deletions cut 0 bases from V and 7 bases from J, with 12 bases between. The germline V gene encodes CDR1 LGHNA and CDR2 YSLEER. The CDR3 DNA follows: TGCGCCAGCAGCCAAGATGGGAACAGGGCTGAAAAACTGTTTTTT. Its translation: CASSQDGNRAEKLFF.

About this clone itself: The sample carries other DNA sequences with the same CDR3. This chain joins TRBV19 and TRBJ1-6; the D is unclear. The V gene lost 4 bases and the J gene lost 3 bases, with 4 bases spanning the gap. Per the germline V gene, CDR1 is LNHDA and CDR2 is SQIVND (reference sequence). CDR3 length: 13 residues. CDR3 residues: CASSTIYNSPLHF. The CDR3 bases are TGTGCCAGTAGTACGATCTATAATTCACCCCTCCACTTT.

The V call is TRBV7-8, the J call TRBJ1-2; TRBD1 matches 9 bases. Trimming took 0 bases from V and 4 from J; bases not matched to a gene: 6. CDR3 length equals 16 residues. The germline gives CDR1 SGHVS, CDR2 FQNEAQ. DNA for the CDR3: TGTGCCAGCAGCTTAGCGATGGGACAGGGAACCTATGGCTACACCTTC. Translated: CASSLAMGQGTYGYTF.

V and J are TRBV28 and TRBJ2-3; no clear D. Germline V gives CDR1 MDHEN, CDR2 SYDVKM. The CDR3 covers 12 residues. Trimming cost V 5 bases and J 4 bases, with 7 bases left between them. This CDR3 is CASSQRADTQYF. CDR3 in DNA: TGTGCCAGCAGTCAACGAGCAGATACGCAGTATTTT.

The V and J genes are TRBV9 and TRBJ2-3; tentatively, D is TRBD1 (6 bases). CDR1 and CDR2 (germline): SGDLS, YYNGEE. The germline V and J ends were trimmed by 1 base and 6 bases, with 15 bases remaining between them. CDR3 length: 15 amino acids. DNA of the CDR3: TGTGCCAGCAGCGTATTTCAGGGGCGAGAGGATACGCAGTATTTT. Translated: CASSVFQGREDTQYF.

The rearrangement joins TRBV11-2 to TRBJ2-7; a weak D match, TRBD2 (6 bases). The V end lost 1 base, the J end lost 0 bases, and 10 bases lay between the germline ends. This CDR3 has 15 residues. CDR1 is SGHAT, CDR2 FQNNGV, per germline. The CDR3: CASSLVLASSYEQYF. For the CDR3, the DNA is TGTGCCAGCAGCTTAGTGCTAGCGAGCTCCTACGAGCAGTACTTC.

This clone was detected once. This chain joins TRBV6-1 and TRBJ1-1; 9 nucleotides match TRBD1. This CDR3 has 15 amino acids. The V gene's germline CDR1 is MNHNS and CDR2 SASEGT. The junction had 4 bases not matched to a gene; V was cut back by 5 bases and J by 0 bases. CDR3 nucleotides: TGTGCCAGCAGTAATAGACAGGGGGTGAACACTGAAGCTTTCTTT. Its translation: CASSNRQGVNTEAFF.

The V and J genes are TRBV6-4 and TRBJ2-1; D not certain. CDR3 length: 16 amino acids. Germline CDR1 and CDR2: MRHNA and SNTAGT. V was trimmed by 7 bases and J by 4 bases, leaving 20 bases between them. CDR3 residues: CASIDPPLSPYNEQFF. The CDR3 DNA reads as TGTGCCAGCATCGACCCCCCACTAAGCCCTTACAATGAGCAGTTCTTC.

Comments on this clone: Other DNA sequences in this specimen translate into the identical CDR3. The chain recombines TRBV9 with TRBJ1-5; D is perhaps TRBD1 (5 bases). Germline V gene lookup returns CDR1 SGDLS and CDR2 YYNGEE. The CDR3 covers 13 residues. V was trimmed by 0 bases and J by 7 bases, leaving 8 bases between them. CDR3 loop: CASSVGQNQPQHF. The CDR3, as DNA: TGTGCCAGCAGCGTAGGACAGAACCAGCCCCAGCATTTT.

The chain combines TRBV7-9 with TRBJ2-3; 7 nucleotides align to TRBD2. Germline V gene data show CDR1 as SEHNR and CDR2 as FQNEAQ (reference sequence). The junction had 7 bases not matched to a gene; V was cut back by 5 bases and J by 2 bases. The CDR3 has 15 amino acids. For the CDR3, the DNA is TGTGCCAGCAGCCTCCAGCGGGATCTCACAGATACGCAGTATTTT. Translating gives CASSLQRDLTDTQYF.

The count of this clone is one. In nucleotides, the CDR3 is TGTGCCAGCAGCTTGACGGGAGATACGCAGTATTTT. Its protein product is CASSLTGDTQYF. The chain employs TRBV5-4 and TRBJ2-3; the D is unclear. Germline CDR1 is SGHNT and CDR2 is YYREEE (reference sequence). V shed 1 base and J shed 5 bases, with 5 bases lying between them. The CDR3 is 12 residues long.

The chain couples TRBV28 to TRBJ1-2, with D possibly matching TRBD1 (6 bases). CDR1 is MDHEN, CDR2 SYDVKM, per germline. The V end lost 8 bases, the J end lost 0 bases, and 10 bases lay between the germline ends. The CDR3 runs 13 residues. CDR3 bases: TGTGCCAGCGGTCAGGGGCCTAACTATGGCTACACCTTC. Its protein is CASGQGPNYGYTF.

This chain uses TRBV23-1 with TRBJ1-1; D is unclear. TRBV23-1 qualifies as an ORF whose function is uncertain. The CDR3 consists of 14 residues. Trimming shortened V by 8 bases and J by 0 bases, and 13 bases separated the two germline ends. The CDR3 spells CASGCGGMNTEAFF. Written as DNA, the CDR3 is TGCGCCAGCGGCTGCGGAGGGATGAACACTGAAGCTTTCTTT.

This clone was counted a single time. This chain uses TRBV6-1 with TRBJ1-4; no clear D gene. Per the germline V gene, CDR1 is MNHNS and CDR2 is SASEGT. V gave up 3 bases and J gave up 14 bases, with 16 bases separating them. This CDR3 has 13 amino acids. The CDR3, as DNA: TGTGCCAGCAGTGACCTCGGGTCCCAGAGCCTGTTTTTT. Translated: CASSDLGSQSLFF.

This clone turned up a few times. J is TRBJ1-2 and V is TRBV6-1, with D unresolved. Germline CDR1 reads MNHNS; CDR2 reads SASEGT. V was pared by 5 bases and J by 2 bases, with 6 bases between. The CDR3 is 12 residues long. The CDR3, as DNA: TGTGCCAGCAGTACTGTGAACTATGGCTACACCTTC. Protein product: CASSTVNYGYTF.

The sample holds one count of this clone. The chain recombines TRBV2 with TRBJ2-5; 7 bases line up with TRBD2. J lost 0 bases, V lost 11 bases, and 6 bases had no gene match. The CDR3 is 13 residues long. Germline values: CDR1 SNHLY, CDR2 FYNNEI. As DNA, the CDR3 is TGTGCCGGGAGGCGGGGGTACCAAGAGACCCAGTACTTC. It yields the protein CAGRRGYQETQYF.

J is TRBJ2-7 and V is TRBV6-5, with 8 bases lining up with TRBD1. The junction had 8 bases not matched to a gene; V was cut back by 7 bases and J by 6 bases. The CDR3 has 13 amino acids. The V gene's germline CDR1 is MNHEY and CDR2 SVGAGI. The CDR3 is CASKDRDGFEQYF. For the CDR3, the DNA is TGTGCCAGCAAGGACAGGGATGGGTTCGAGCAGTACTTC.

This rearrangement joins TRBV4-1 to TRBJ2-1; TRBD2 aligns across 8 bases. Germline loops: CDR1 MGHRA, CDR2 YSYEKL. Trimming removed 3 bases from V and 4 bases from J; junction bases left unmatched: 14. There are 18 residues in the CDR3. The CDR3: CASSQELVGGGPYNEQFF. CDR3 bases: TGCGCCAGCAGCCAGGAGCTTGTTGGCGGGGGGCCGTACAATGAGCAGTTCTTC.

This chain connects TRBV28 to TRBJ2-7; D could derive from TRBD1 or TRBD2 (5 bases each). CDR3 length: 14 residues. V lost 3 bases and J 2 bases, leaving 11 bases between the germline ends. Per the germline V gene, CDR1 is MDHEN and CDR2 is SYDVKM. The CDR3: CASSFHWGTYEQYF. Here the CDR3 DNA reads TGTGCCAGCAGTTTTCACTGGGGGACCTACGAGCAGTACTTC. Looking up the rest from reference TRBV28 and TRBJ2-7 gives the full variable domain: DVKVTQSSRYLVKRTGEKVFLECVQDMDHENMFWYRQDPGLGLRLIYFSYDVKMKEKGDIPEGYSVSREKKERFSLILESASTNQTSMYLCASSFHWGTYEQYFGPGTRLTVT.

The chain couples TRBV7-9 to TRBJ1-1; D not certain. The V end was cut by 1 base, the J end by 4 bases, with 7 bases between. Germline CDR1 is SEHNR and CDR2 is FQNEAQ (reference sequence). The CDR3 extends over 13 amino acids. CDR3 in amino acids: CASSLDRPTEAFF. In DNA, the CDR3 is TGTGCCAGCAGCTTAGACCGACCCACTGAAGCTTTCTTT. The complete variable domain, with remaining parts taken from reference TRBV7-9 and TRBJ1-1, reads DTGVSQNPRHKITKRGQNVTFRCDPISEHNRLYWYRQTLGQGPEFLTYFQNEAQLEKSRLLSDRFSAERPKGSFSTLEIQRTEQGDSAMYLCASSLDRPTEAFFGQGTRLTVV.

A word on this clone: In the same sample, other DNA sequences code for this CDR3. V and J are TRBV6-5 and TRBJ2-3; D is tentatively TRBD1 or TRBD2 (6 bases each). The CDR3 runs to 15 residues. Germline V CDR1 and CDR2: MNHEY, SVGAGI. The germline V and J ends were trimmed by 2 bases and 0 bases, with 9 bases remaining between them. The CDR3 spells CASSYGGGSTDTQYF. The DNA of the CDR3 is TGTGCCAGCAGTTACGGAGGGGGGAGCACAGATACGCAGTATTTT.

CDR3 sequence reads: CASSPRGGGEQFF. CDR3 DNA sequence: TGTGCCAGCAGCCCACGGGGGGGCGGTGAGCAGTTCTTC. The V call is TRBV5-4, the J call TRBJ2-1; 8 nucleotides line up with TRBD2. There are 13 residues in the CDR3. Germline assignment: CDR1 SGHNT and CDR2 YYREEE (reference sequence). The J segment lost 9 bases and the V segment lost 4 bases, leaving 6 bases of the junction unmatched.

V usage is TRBV10-3 and J usage is TRBJ1-4; 7 nucleotides agree with TRBD1. J was trimmed by 3 bases and V by 4 bases; bases with no gene match: 2. Germline CDR1 ENHRY, CDR2 SYGVKD. This CDR3 is 14 amino acids long. The CDR3 protein is CAISGRGSNEKLFF. As DNA, the CDR3 is TGTGCCATCAGTGGCAGGGGGTCTAATGAAAAACTGTTTTTT.